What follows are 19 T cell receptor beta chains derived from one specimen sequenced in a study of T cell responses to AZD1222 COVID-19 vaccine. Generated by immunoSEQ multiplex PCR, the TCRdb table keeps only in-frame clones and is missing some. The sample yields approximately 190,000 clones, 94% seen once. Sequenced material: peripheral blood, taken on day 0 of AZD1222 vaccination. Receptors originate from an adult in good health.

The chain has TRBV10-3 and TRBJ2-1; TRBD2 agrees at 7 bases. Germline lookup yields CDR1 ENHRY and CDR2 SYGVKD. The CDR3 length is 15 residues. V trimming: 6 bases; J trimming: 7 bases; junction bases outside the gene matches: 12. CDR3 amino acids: CAISQGVGGTNEQFF. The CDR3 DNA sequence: TGTGCCATCAGCCAAGGAGTCGGGGGGACGAATGAGCAGTTCTTC.

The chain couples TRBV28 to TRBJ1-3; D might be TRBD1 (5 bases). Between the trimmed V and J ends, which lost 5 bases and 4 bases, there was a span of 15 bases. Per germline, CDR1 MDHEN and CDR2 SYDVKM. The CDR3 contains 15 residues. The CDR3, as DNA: TGTGCCAGCAGTAACCACCGGGACGGAGGAAACACCATATATTTT. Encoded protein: CASSNHRDGGNTIYF.

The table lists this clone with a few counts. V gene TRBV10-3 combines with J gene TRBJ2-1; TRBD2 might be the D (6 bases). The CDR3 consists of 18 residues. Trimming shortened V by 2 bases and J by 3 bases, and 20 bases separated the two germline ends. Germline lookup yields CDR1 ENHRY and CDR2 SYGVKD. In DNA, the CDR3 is TGTGCCATCAGTGAGATACCGGGAGCTCAAATGGTCTACAATGAGCAGTTCTTC. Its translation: CAISEIPGAQMVYNEQFF.

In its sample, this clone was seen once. CDR3 sequence reads: CAVIVRGEAFF. The CDR3 DNA is TGTGCCGTCATAGTGAGGGGTGAAGCTTTCTTT. The chain recombines TRBV6-5 with TRBJ1-1; tentative D call: TRBD1 (5 bases). CDR3 length: 11 amino acids. From germline, CDR1 is MNHEY and CDR2 SVGAGI. V lost 11 bases to trimming and J lost 7 bases, with 14 bases between them.

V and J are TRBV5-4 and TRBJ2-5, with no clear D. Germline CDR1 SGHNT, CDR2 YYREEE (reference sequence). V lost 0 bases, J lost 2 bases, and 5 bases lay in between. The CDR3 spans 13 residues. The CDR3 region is CASSLDLQETQYF. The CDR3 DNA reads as TGTGCCAGCAGCTTGGATTTACAAGAGACCCAGTACTTC.

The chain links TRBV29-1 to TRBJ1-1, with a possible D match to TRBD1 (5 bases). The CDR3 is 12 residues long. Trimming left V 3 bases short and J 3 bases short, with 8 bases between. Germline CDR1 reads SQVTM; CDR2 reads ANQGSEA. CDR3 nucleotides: TGCAGCGTTGATTGGGGGGACACTGAAGCTTTCTTT. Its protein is CSVDWGDTEAFF.

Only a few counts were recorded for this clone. The CDR3 sequence is CSVEAGDGGGYGYTF. DNA for the CDR3: TGCAGCGTTGAAGCCGGGGACGGAGGGGGGTATGGCTACACCTTC. The chain joins TRBV29-1 to TRBJ1-2, with D maybe TRBD1 (6 bases). Germline V gives CDR1 SQVTM, CDR2 ANQGSEA. V gave up 1 base and J gave up 5 bases, with 17 bases separating them. This CDR3 contains 15 residues.

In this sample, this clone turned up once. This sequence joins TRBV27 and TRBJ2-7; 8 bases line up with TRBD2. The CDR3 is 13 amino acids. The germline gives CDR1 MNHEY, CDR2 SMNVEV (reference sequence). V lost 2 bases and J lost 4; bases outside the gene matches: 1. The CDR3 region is CASSLAGGYEQYF. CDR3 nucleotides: TGTGCCAGCAGTTTAGCGGGGGGTTACGAGCAGTACTTC.

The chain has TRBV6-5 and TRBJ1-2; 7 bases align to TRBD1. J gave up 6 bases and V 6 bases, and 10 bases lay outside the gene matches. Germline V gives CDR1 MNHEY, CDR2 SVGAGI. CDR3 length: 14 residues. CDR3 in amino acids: CASRQQGTPHGYTF. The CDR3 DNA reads TGTGCCAGCAGACAACAGGGGACCCCACATGGCTACACCTTC.

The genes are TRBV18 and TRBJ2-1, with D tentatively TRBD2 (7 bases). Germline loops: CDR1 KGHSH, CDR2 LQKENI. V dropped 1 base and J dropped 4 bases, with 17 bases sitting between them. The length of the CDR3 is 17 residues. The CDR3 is CASSPLRGAGTYNEQFF. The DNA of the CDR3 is TGTGCCAGCTCACCACTTCGGGGGGCAGGGACGTACAATGAGCAGTTCTTC.

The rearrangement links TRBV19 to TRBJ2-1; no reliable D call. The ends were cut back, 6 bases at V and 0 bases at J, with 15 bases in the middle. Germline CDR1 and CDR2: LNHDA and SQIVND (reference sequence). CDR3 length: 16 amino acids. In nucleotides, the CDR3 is TGTGCCAGTAGCCTTTGGGAAGGTCTCTCCTACAATGAGCAGTTCTTC. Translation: CASSLWEGLSYNEQFF.

The CDR3 sequence: CASSSLQGKSNQPQHF. DNA for the CDR3: TGTGCCAGCAGTTCCCTACAGGGAAAGTCCAATCAGCCCCAGCATTTT. V and J are TRBV6-5 and TRBJ1-5, with D possibly TRBD1 on 6 matching bases. V gave up 4 bases and J gave up 3 bases, with 16 bases separating them. CDR3 size: 16 residues. Germline V gene lookup returns CDR1 MNHEY and CDR2 SVGAGI.

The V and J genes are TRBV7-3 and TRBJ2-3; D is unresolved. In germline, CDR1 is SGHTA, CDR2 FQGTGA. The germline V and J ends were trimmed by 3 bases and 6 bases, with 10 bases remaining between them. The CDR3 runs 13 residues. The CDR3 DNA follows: TGTGCCAGCAGCTTCCGGGCCTCCGATACGCAGTATTTT. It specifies CASSFRASDTQYF.

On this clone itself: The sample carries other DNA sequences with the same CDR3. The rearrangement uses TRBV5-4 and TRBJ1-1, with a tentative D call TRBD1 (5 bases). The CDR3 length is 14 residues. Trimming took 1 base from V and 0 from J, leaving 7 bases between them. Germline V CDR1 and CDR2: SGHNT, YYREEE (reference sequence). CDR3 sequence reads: CASSLPGMNTEAFF. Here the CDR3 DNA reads TGTGCCAGCAGCTTGCCAGGGATGAACACTGAAGCTTTCTTT.

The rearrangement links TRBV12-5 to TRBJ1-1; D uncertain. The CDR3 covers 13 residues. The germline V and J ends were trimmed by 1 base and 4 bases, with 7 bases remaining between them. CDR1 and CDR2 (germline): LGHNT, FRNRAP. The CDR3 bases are TGTGCTAGTGGTTTGGCCCTTGTCACTGAAGCTTTCTTT. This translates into CASGLALVTEAFF. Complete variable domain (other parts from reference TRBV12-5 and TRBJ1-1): DARVTQTPRHKVTEMGQEVTMRCQPILGHNTVFWYRQTMMQGLELLAYFRNRAPLDDSGMPKDRFSAEMPDATLATLKIQPSEPRDSAVYFCASGLALVTEAFFGQGTRLTVV.

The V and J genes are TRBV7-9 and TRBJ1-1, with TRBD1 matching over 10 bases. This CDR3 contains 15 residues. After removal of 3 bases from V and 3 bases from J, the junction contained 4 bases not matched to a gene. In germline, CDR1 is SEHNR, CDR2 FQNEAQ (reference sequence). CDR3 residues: CASSLTGGRDTEAFF. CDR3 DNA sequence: TGTGCCAGCAGCTTGACAGGGGGCCGGGACACTGAAGCTTTCTTT.

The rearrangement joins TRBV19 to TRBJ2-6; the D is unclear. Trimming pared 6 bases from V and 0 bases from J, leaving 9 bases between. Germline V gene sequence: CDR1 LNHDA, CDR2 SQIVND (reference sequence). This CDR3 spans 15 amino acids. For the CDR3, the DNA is TGTGCCAGTAGCCAGACCAGCTCTGGGGCCAACGTCCTGACTTTC. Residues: CASSQTSSGANVLTF.

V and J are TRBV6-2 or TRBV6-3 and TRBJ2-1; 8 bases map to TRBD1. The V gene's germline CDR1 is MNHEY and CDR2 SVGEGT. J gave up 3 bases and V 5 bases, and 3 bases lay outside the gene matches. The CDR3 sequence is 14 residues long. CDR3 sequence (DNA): TGTGCCAGCAGTCAGACAGGGGACTACAATGAGCAGTTCTTC. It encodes CASSQTGDYNEQFF.

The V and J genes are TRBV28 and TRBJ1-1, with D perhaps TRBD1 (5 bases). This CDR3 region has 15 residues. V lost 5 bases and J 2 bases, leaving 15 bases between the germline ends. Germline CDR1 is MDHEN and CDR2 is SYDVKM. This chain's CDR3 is CASSLGAAPNTEAFF. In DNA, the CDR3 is TGTGCCAGCAGTCTAGGGGCAGCGCCAAACACTGAAGCTTTCTTT.